This is a list of T cell receptor beta chains from one sample in a study of neoadjuvant anti-PD-1 for oral cavity cancer. Method: immunoSEQ multiplex PCR; TCRdb's copy keeps in-frame clones and lacks some. The table records around 6,000 clones, 45% to 60% of them present only once. The sequences come from tumor tissue, collected after nivolumab (anti-PD-1) treatment. These receptors originate from a person between 35 and 79 years old with oral cavity squamous cell carcinoma. CDR3s include the opening cysteine and the closing phenylalanine or tryptophan. The D gene is left open where the match is weak. Clone size, where shown, is once, few, many, or a class for clones that have expanded.

D gene	clone size	J gene	V gene	CDR3 DNA	CDR3 protein
-	few	TRBJ2-5	TRBV10-3	TGTGCCATCAGTGACAGACAAGAGACCCAGTACTTC	CAISDRQETQYF
-	-	TRBJ1-1	TRBV5-1	TGCGCCAGCAGCGCCGAGGGGGTGAGTTTGAACACTGAAGCTTTCTTT	CASSAEGVSLNTEAFF
TRBD1	-	TRBJ1-2	TRBV19	TGTGCCAGTACCACGGGACAGGCCAACTATGGCTACACCTTC	CASTTGQANYGYTF
-	-	TRBJ1-6	TRBV28	TGTGCCAGCAGTGGAGACTGGGGTTCACCCCTCCACTTT	CASSGDWGSPLHF
-	once	TRBJ1-5	TRBV19	TGTGCCAGTAGTATGAGGAGGGAAGGCAATCAGCCCCAGCATTTT	CASSMRREGNQPQHF
-	-	TRBJ2-3	TRBV29-1	TGCAGCGTTAAGATGAGGGATACCGGCACAGATACGCAGTATTTT	CSVKMRDTGTDTQYF
TRBD1	-	TRBJ1-1	TRBV9	TGTGCCAGCAGCGGAGGAGGGAGGGGACAGGTGAACACTGAAGCTTTCTTT	CASSGGGRGQVNTEAFF
-	-	TRBJ2-5	TRBV27	TGTGCCAGCAGTCCTGACAGAAAAGAGACCCAGTACTTC	CASSPDRKETQYF
-	-	TRBJ2-5	TRBV18	TGTGCCAGCTCACCAAGGCGAGGGGACCAAGAGACCCAGTACTTC	CASSPRRGDQETQYF
-	few	TRBJ1-3	TRBV4-1	TGCGCCAGCAGCCAAGACGGCACAGTGCTAAACACCATATATTTT	CASSQDGTVLNTIYF
TRBD1	-	TRBJ1-2	TRBV6-6	TGTGCCAGCAGCCAGACAGGGATGGGCTACACCTTC	CASSQTGMGYTF
-	-	TRBJ2-1	TRBV7-9	TGTGCCAGCACCCCCCCCGGCGGTGTCTTGCATGAGCAGTTCTTC	CASTPPGGVLHEQFF
-	-	TRBJ1-2	TRBV6-4	TGTGCCAGCCCACCAAGAGGACTCGACTACTATGGCTACACCTTC	CASPPRGLDYYGYTF
TRBD2	-	TRBJ2-2	TRBV28	TGTGCCAGCAGACGGGGACTAGCGGTGGCCCGCACCGGGGAGCTGTTTTTT	CASRRGLAVARTGELFF
-	-	TRBJ1-3	TRBV7-2	TGTGCCAGCAGCCCCCAGATCCACTCTGGAAACACCATATATTTT	CASSPQIHSGNTIYF
-	few	TRBJ1-4	TRBV5-1	TGCGCCAGCAGCAGGGAGGTCCGCAATGAAAAACTGTTTTTT	CASSREVRNEKLFF
-	-	TRBJ2-7	TRBV30	TGTGCCTGGAGTCAAACCTCGGGGTTCTCCTACGAGCAGTACTTC	CAWSQTSGFSYEQYF
-	-	TRBJ2-3	TRBV6-6	TGTGCCAGCAGTAGGCCCAGGAGCGCAGATACGCAGTATTTT	CASSRPRSADTQYF
TRBD2	-	TRBJ2-5	TRBV18	TGTGCCAGCTCACTCGAGTCCCGGACTAGAGGCCAAGAGACCCAGTACTTC	CASSLESRTRGQETQYF
TRBD1	few	TRBJ2-2	TRBV19	TGTGCCAGTAGGGAGGACAGGGGAATCGCCGGGGAGCTGTTTTTT	CASREDRGIAGELFF
TRBD2	-	TRBJ2-7	TRBV2	TGTGCCAGGGGGGGCAAGGGACCGATAGCGGGACCGGAGCAGTACTTC	CARGGKGPIAGPEQYF
-	-	TRBJ1-6	TRBV7-6	TGTGCCAGCAGCTTAGGTTACCGGGACACCATTTCACCCCTCCACTTT	CASSLGYRDTISPLHF
-	-	TRBJ2-3	TRBV29-1	TGCAGCGTTGGGATCCAGGCAGATACGCAGTATTTT	CSVGIQADTQYF
TRBD2	-	TRBJ2-5	TRBV5-1	TGCGCCAGCAGCGCGGGACTAGCGGGAGGGCTAGGAGAGACCCAGTACTTC	CASSAGLAGGLGETQYF
-	-	TRBJ1-2	TRBV19	TGTGCCAGTAGTATGATAGGAAACTATGGCTACACCTTC	CASSMIGNYGYTF
TRBD2	-	TRBJ2-1	TRBV7-9	TGCGGGGCGGGAGGGATTTATGGTGAGCAGTTCTTC	CGAGGIYGEQFF
-	-	TRBJ1-1	TRBV7-9	TGTGCCAGCAGCTTCGTGATGAACACTGAAGCTTTCTTT	CASSFVMNTEAFF
-	-	TRBJ1-3	TRBV20-1	TGCAGTGGAAAAAATGGAAACACCATATATTTT	CSGKNGNTIYF
-	few	TRBJ2-2	TRBV19	TGTGCCAGTAGTCCAACGAACACCGGGGAGCTGTTTTTT	CASSPTNTGELFF
TRBD1	-	TRBJ2-2	TRBV4-1	TGCGCCAGCAGCCGAAATGGGGACAGCAACACCGGGGAGCTGTTTTTT	CASSRNGDSNTGELFF
TRBD1	-	TRBJ1-6	TRBV6-1	TGTGCCAGCAGTGTCGACAGGGGGAATTCACCCCTCCACTTT	CASSVDRGNSPLHF
TRBD1	few	TRBJ1-2	TRBV5-1	TGCGCCAGCACCTACGAGGGACAGGGCCTGGGCGGCTACACCTTC	CASTYEGQGLGGYTF
-	few	TRBJ1-2	TRBV28	TGTGCCAGCAGTTCCACAGACAGCAGGGGCTACACCTTC	CASSSTDSRGYTF
-	-	TRBJ2-5	TRBV6-5	TGTGCCAGCAGTTACGGCGTCACGGCAGCGGGAGAGACCCAGTACTTC	CASSYGVTAAGETQYF
-	-	TRBJ1-1	TRBV18	TGTGCCAGCTCACCACTCGCGGGGGCAAATGAAGCTTTCTTT	CASSPLAGANEAFF
TRBD1	-	TRBJ1-3	TRBV6-5	TGTGCCAGCAGTTCAGGGGGCCTAGTTGGAAACACCATATATTTT	CASSSGGLVGNTIYF